These 4 T cell receptor beta chains share one sample of origin, sequenced in a study of shared clonotypes between healthy human individuals. The assay was immunoSEQ multiplex PCR, and TCRdb's table has in-frame clones only and misses some. The table lists more than 900,000 clones, approximately 78% of them singletons. Sequenced input: memory CD4+ T cells from PBMCs. Subset in this sample: CD45RA-negative fraction. The source is a man aged 18 to 35 in good health. Some clones in this sample may be carry-over from other donors' samples.

This clone appeared a few times. Other DNA sequences in the sample encode the same CDR3. This chain uses TRBV9 with TRBJ2-7; D unresolved. This CDR3 is 14 amino acids long. Trimming left V 0 bases short and J 0 bases short, with 7 bases between. CDR1 and CDR2 from the germline V gene are SGDLS and YYNGEE. CDR3 coding DNA: TGTGCCAGCAGCGTAGACCCTGGCTCCTACGAGCAGTACTTC. Translated: CASSVDPGSYEQYF.

The chain couples TRBV5-6 to TRBJ1-2; D remains ambiguous. The CDR3 runs 15 residues. Trimming cost V 1 base and J 4 bases, with 14 bases left between them. Germline CDR1 is SGHDT and CDR2 is YYEEEE. For the CDR3, the DNA is TGTGCCAGCAGCTTGTTGGAGGGCTACGGCTATGGCTACACCTTC. It specifies CASSLLEGYGYGYTF.

The chain recombines TRBV9 with TRBJ2-1, with 9 bases identical to TRBD2. CDR1 is SGDLS, CDR2 YYNGEE, per germline. This CDR3 has 16 residues. Trimming took 0 bases from V and 8 from J; bases not matched to a gene: 9. DNA of the CDR3: TGTGCCAGCAGCGTAGCACAGATAGCGGGAGAGGATGAGCAGTTCTTC. Its protein product is CASSVAQIAGEDEQFF.

Comments on this clone: A far larger clone is a single base away, which makes a read error likely. The rearrangement uses TRBV11-1 and TRBJ2-7; D is possibly TRBD2 (6 bases). This CDR3 has 14 residues. Germline V gives CDR1 SGHAT, CDR2 FQDESV (reference sequence). The CDR3 DNA reads as TGTGCCAGCAGCTTATTCGGGAGTTCCTACGAGCAGCACTTC. Amino acids: CASSLFGSSYEQHF.